This T cell receptor beta chain was captured by sequencing in a study of T cell repertoires in cytomegalovirus infection. At the level of the study: Recently identified HLA-C-restricted CMV epitopes were among the peptides used. The public TCR beta signatures pointed to both CMV infection and matching HLA type.

CDR1 and CDR2 from the germline V gene are MNHEY and SVGAGI. The CDR3 runs 16 residues. Trimming removed 0 bases from V and 7 bases from J, with 18 bases in between. TCRdb recomputed calls from the reads with MiXCR, one row per CDR3 protein. Of 150,000 to 200,000 distinct CDR3 sequences in the sample, about a fifth were seen once. The study's findings and limits: The ex vivo response was dominated by HLA-C-restricted CMV-specific TCR beta clonotypes.

This clonotype was detected a few times. What it binds is not known. The origin of this receptor is a human donor in good health (CMV status not recorded). Some clones in this sample may be carry-over from other donors' samples. Sequences were derived from CD8+ T cells from cultured PBMCs, sampled from culture after CMV antigen stimulation. The genes are TRBV6-5 and TRBJ1-1; D is possibly TRBD1 (5 bases). In DNA form, the CDR3 reads TGTGCCAGCAGTTACTCGTCGGCTTGGTCAGGGAATGAAGCTTTCTTT. It specifies CASSYSSAWSGNEAFF.